This TCR beta chain was found in a study of blood T cells in healthy people across ages. Next came a second PCR, run for roughly 7 to 12 cycles, which used a sample-barcoded 5' primer along with a J-beta primer mix. TCRdb reprocessed the 5' RACE reads via MiXCR and lists one record per CDR3 protein. This table has 1.5 million to 2 million distinct CDR3 sequences, about 50% appearing once. CDR1 is SEHNR and CDR2 is FQNEAQ in the germline V gene (reference sequence). This CDR3 contains 13 residues. V was cut by 5 bases and J by 7 bases, with 11 bases left in between. The table lists this clonotype with a count of one.

This sequence originates from a woman between 40 and 55 years old in good health. Sequenced material: blood. This chain connects TRBV7-9 to TRBJ2-2, with D unclear. The CDR3 is CASSLTNYGELFF. The CDR3 DNA follows: TGTGCCAGCAGCCTCACTAATTACGGGGAGCTGTTTTTT. Full variable domain (rest looked up from reference TRBV7-9 and TRBJ2-2): DTGVSQNPRHKITKRGQNVTFRCDPISEHNRLYWYRQTLGQGPEFLTYFQNEAQLEKSRLLSDRFSAERPKGSFSTLEIQRTEQGDSAMYLCASSLTNYGELFFGEGSRLTVL.